Below, 6 T cell receptor beta chains from the same sample are listed, as sequenced in a study of early T cells in non-severe SARS-CoV-2 infection. TCRdb fed the 5' RACE reads into MiXCR, producing one record per CDR3 protein. The sample lists 71,000 or so distinct CDR3 sequences; approximately 14% were seen once. The sample taken for sequencing was whole blood. The receptors come from an adult who was a healthcare worker with PCR-confirmed SARS-CoV-2 infection or an uninfected control (not recorded which).

As DNA, the CDR3 is TGTGCCACCAGCAGAGCTACAGGGGGCGCGAATTCGTACGAGCAGTACTTC. Translation gives CATSRATGGANSYEQYF. The chain carries TRBV15 and TRBJ2-7; 9 bases align to TRBD1. The CDR3 spans 17 residues. CDR1 and CDR2 from the germline V gene are LNHNV and YYDKDF (reference sequence). V shed 1 base and J 4 bases; nucleotides not matched to a gene: 11. The whole variable domain, filled in from reference TRBV15 and TRBJ2-7, reads DAMVIQNPRYQVTQFGKPVTLSCSQTLNHNVMYWYQQKSSQAPKLLFHYYDKDFNNEADTPDNFQSRRPNTSFCFLDIRSPGLGDTAMYLCATSRATGGANSYEQYFGPGTRLTVT.

This chain links TRBV28 with TRBJ1-1; D unresolved. Germline-derived CDR1 and CDR2 are MDHEN and SYDVKM. Trimming removed 3 bases at V and 8 bases at J, with 13 bases between. The CDR3 sequence is 13 residues long. CDR3 sequence: CASSFPRALEAFF. The CDR3 DNA reads as TGTGCCAGCAGTTTTCCCCGGGCGCTCGAAGCTTTCTTT.

This sequence joins TRBV29-1 and TRBJ1-2; D may be TRBD1 (6 bases). The CDR3 runs to 12 residues. CDR1 is SQVTM, CDR2 ANQGSEA, per germline. Trimming left V 3 bases short and J 4 bases short, with 9 bases between. CDR3 residues: CSVEVRGYGYTF. In nucleotides, the CDR3 is TGCAGCGTTGAGGTCAGGGGCTATGGCTACACCTTC.

This clonotype has just a few counts. The CDR3 nucleotides are TGCGCCAGCAGCTTGGTGCAGGATACGCAGTATTTT. Amino acid sequence: CASSLVQDTQYF. This rearrangement joins TRBV5-1 to TRBJ2-3; D not certain. The CDR3 totals 12 residues. From germline, CDR1 is SGHRS and CDR2 YFSETQ. With 0 bases removed from V and 6 bases from J, the gap between germline ends came to 5 bases. The full variable domain, completed using reference TRBV5-1 and TRBJ2-3, is KAGVTQTPRYLIKTRGQQVTLSCSPISGHRSVSWYQQTPGQGLQFLFEYFSETQRNKGNFPGRFSGRQFSNSRSEMNVSTLELGDSALYLCASSLVQDTQYFGPGTRLTVL.

V and J are TRBV19 and TRBJ1-5; a possible D gene is TRBD1 (5 bases). The length of the CDR3 is 16 residues. V lost 5 bases to trimming and J lost 3 bases, with 17 bases between them. Germline values: CDR1 LNHDA, CDR2 SQIVND (reference sequence). DNA for the CDR3: TGTGCCAGTAGTCGAACCCCGACAGTACTCAATCAGCCCCAGCATTTT. Residues: CASSRTPTVLNQPQHF.

V usage is TRBV4-1 and J usage is TRBJ1-2; D might be TRBD1 (6 bases). The CDR3 runs to 13 residues. V was trimmed by 0 bases and J by 6 bases, leaving 8 bases between them. The germline CDR1 and CDR2 sequences are MGHRA and YSYEKL. The CDR3 DNA follows: TGCGCCAGCAGCCAAGATCGGGGGCATGGCTACACCTTC. Its protein product is CASSQDRGHGYTF.